Given below is one T cell receptor (beta chain) in context. With a J-beta primer mix and a sample-barcoded 5' primer, a second PCR ran about 7 to 12 cycles. TCRdb used MiXCR to reprocess the 5' RACE reads, holding one entry per CDR3 protein. The sample has 800,000 to 950,000 distinct CDR3 sequences, around 34% seen once. The CDR3 is made up of 18 amino acids. CDR1 is LNHNV and CDR2 is YYDKDF in the germline V gene (reference sequence). V was pared by 1 base and J by 1 base, with 10 bases of the junction left unmatched. This specimen comes from a study of blood T cells in healthy people across ages. The chain has TRBV15 and TRBJ2-1, with TRBD1 matching over 7 bases. This receptor was identified in a young man in good health. The sequencing input was blood. CDR3 nucleotide sequence: TGTGCCACCAGCAGAGGAGACGGGACAGACATATCCTACAATGAGCAGTTCTTC. Translation gives CATSRGDGTDISYNEQFF.